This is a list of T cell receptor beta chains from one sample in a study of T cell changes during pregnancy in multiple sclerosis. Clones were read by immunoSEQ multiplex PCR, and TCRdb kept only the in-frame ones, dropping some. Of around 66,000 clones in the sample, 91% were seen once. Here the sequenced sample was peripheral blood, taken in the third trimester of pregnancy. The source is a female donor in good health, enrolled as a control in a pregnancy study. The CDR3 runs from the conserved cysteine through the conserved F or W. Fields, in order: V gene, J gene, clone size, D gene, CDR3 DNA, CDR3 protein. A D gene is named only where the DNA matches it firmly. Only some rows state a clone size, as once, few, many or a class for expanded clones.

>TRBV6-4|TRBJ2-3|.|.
TGTGCCAGCAGTGAATCTCCGGGGGGCACAGATACGCAGTATTTT
CASSESPGGTDTQYF
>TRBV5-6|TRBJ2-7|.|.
TGTGCCACCGCTAACTGGGGGGTCTCCTACGAGCAGTACTTC
CATANWGVSYEQYF
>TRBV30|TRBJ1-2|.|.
TGTGCCTGGACCCAGGGGAGTGACGGCTACACCTTC
CAWTQGSDGYTF
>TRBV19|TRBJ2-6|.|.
TGTGCCAGTAGTCCGGGACTCACCCGAGCTGGGGCCAACGTCCTGACTTTC
CASSPGLTRAGANVLTF
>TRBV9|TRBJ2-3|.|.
TGTGCCAGCAGCCCAGGAGGGTCCCTTACAGATACGCAGTATTTT
CASSPGGSLTDTQYF
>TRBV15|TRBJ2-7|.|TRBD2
TGTGCCACCAGCAGGCATAGCGGGAGCTCCTACGAGCAGTACTTC
CATSRHSGSSYEQYF
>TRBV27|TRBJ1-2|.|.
TGTGCCAGCAGATCGCGGGGAGAAGCTCCTAACTATGGCTACACCTTC
CASRSRGEAPNYGYTF
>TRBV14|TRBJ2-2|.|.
TGTGCCAGCAGCCAAGTTTCACTTACTGGGGAGCTGTTTTTT
CASSQVSLTGELFF
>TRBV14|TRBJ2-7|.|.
TGTGCCAGCAGCTCTCGGAGGGGGCAGGCCGAGCAGTACTTC
CASSSRRGQAEQYF
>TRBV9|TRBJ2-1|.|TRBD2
TGTGCCAGCAGCGTAGCGGCTAGCGGGACGACAGTGCAGTTCTTC
CASSVAASGTTVQFF
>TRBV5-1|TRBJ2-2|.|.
TGCGCCAGCAGCTTGGACAGGGCCGGGGAGCTGTTTTTT
CASSLDRAGELFF
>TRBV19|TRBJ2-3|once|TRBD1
TGTGCCAGCCACTCCGGACAGGTCCAGGGGAATACGCAGTATTTT
CASHSGQVQGNTQYF
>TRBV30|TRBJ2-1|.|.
TGTGCCTGGGCTCCATCAGGGGATGCTGAGCAGTTCTTC
CAWAPSGDAEQFF
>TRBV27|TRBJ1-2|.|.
TGTGCCAGCAATACAGGGTCGAGGGGAAGTGGCTACACCTTC
CASNTGSRGSGYTF
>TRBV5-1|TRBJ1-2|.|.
TGCGCCAGCAGCTTGGAGGGGGAAGACTATGGCTACACCTTC
CASSLEGEDYGYTF
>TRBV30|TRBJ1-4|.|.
TGTGCCTGGAGCCTCGGGACGGGGGATGAAAAACTGTTTTTT
CAWSLGTGDEKLFF
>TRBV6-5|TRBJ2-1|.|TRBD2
TGTGCCAGCAGTTCCCGCGGGGGGGCCGTCGAGCAGTTCTTC
CASSSRGGAVEQFF
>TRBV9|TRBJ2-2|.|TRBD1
TGTGCCAGCAGCGTAGGGGGACAGGGAGTCGGCGGGGAGCTGTTTTTT
CASSVGGQGVGGELFF
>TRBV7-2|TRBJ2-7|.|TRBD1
TGTGCCAGCAGCCGCCCGGGACAGGGGAACTACGAGCAGTACTTC
CASSRPGQGNYEQYF
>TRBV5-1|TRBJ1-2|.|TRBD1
TGCGCCAGCAGCCCCACCATTGACAGGGGGCGAGGTGGCTACACCTTC
CASSPTIDRGRGGYTF
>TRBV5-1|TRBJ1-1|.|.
TGCGCCAGCAGCTTCAATGGACATCCGAACACTGAAGCTTTCTTT
CASSFNGHPNTEAFF
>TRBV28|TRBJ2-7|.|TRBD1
TGTGCCACCCACCACCTCCCGGGACAGGGGGGGTACGAGCAGTACTTC
CATHHLPGQGGYEQYF
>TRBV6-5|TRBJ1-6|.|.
TGTGCCAGCCGACAGACTGCCAGTAATAATTCACCCCTCCACTTT
CASRQTASNNSPLHF
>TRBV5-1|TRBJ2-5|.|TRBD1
TGCGCCAGCAGCCCGACAGGGAAAGAGACCCAGTACTTC
CASSPTGKETQYF
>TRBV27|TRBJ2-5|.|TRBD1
TGTGCCAGCAGCGCCGACAGGGGAGAGGAGACCCAGTACTTC
CASSADRGEETQYF
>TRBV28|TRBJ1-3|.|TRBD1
TGTGCCAGCATTCCAGGGGGTCCTGGAAACACCATATATTTT
CASIPGGPGNTIYF
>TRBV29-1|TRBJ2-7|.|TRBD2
TGCAGCGTTGAGGGCAGCGGGACGGGCGAGCAGTACTTC
CSVEGSGTGEQYF
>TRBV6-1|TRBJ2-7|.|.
TGTGCCAGCAGTGAGGGTAGCGGATCCCCCTACGAGCAGTACTTC
CASSEGSGSPYEQYF
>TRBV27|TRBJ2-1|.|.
TGTGCCAGCAGTACGCGATCCGGGACAGAGCAGTTCTTC
CASSTRSGTEQFF
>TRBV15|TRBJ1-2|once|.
TGTGCCACCAGCAGAGATATGGGCCAAGACCTCTACGGCTACACCTTC
CATSRDMGQDLYGYTF
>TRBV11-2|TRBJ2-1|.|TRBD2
TGTGCCAGCAGCTTAGACCTCCCCCAGCGGGGGGTGGGCAATGAGCAGTTCTTC
CASSLDLPQRGVGNEQFF
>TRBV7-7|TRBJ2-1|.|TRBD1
TGTGCTAGCAGCTTAGGACAGGGGTACAATGAGCAGTTCTTC
CASSLGQGYNEQFF
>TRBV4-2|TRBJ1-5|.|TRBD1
TGTGCCAGCAGCCAAGGGACAGGGCTAGGTCAGCCCCAGCATTTT
CASSQGTGLGQPQHF
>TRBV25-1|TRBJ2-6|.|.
TGTGCCAGCAGTCCCAGAGGGTCCTCTGGGGCCAACGTCCTGACTTTC
CASSPRGSSGANVLTF
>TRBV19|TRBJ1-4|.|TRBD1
TGTGCCAGTAGCTCCGGGACAGGGGATGAAAAACTGTTTTTT
CASSSGTGDEKLFF
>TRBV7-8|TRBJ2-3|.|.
TGTGCCAGCAGCTTATTCACAAGGACTACCACTAGCACAGATACGCAGTATTTT
CASSLFTRTTTSTDTQYF
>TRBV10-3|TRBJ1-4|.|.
TGTGCCATCAGGTCAGGGGAGGGCTCTGTCCATGAAAAACTGTTTTTT
CAIRSGEGSVHEKLFF
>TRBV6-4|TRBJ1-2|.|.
TGTGCCAGCAGGATATCAGACTCTAACTATGGCTACACCTTC
CASRISDSNYGYTF
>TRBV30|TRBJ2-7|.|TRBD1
TGTGCCTGGAGTTTCGGGGACAGAGTCCAGGGGCAGTACTTC
CAWSFGDRVQGQYF
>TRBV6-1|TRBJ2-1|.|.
TGTGCCAGCAGTGAACTAGCGATGAAATACAATGAGCAGTTCTTC
CASSELAMKYNEQFF
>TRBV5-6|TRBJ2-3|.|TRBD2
TGTGCCAGCAGCTTGGGACTAGCGGGGGGGTATCTTGGCACAGATACGCAGTATTTT
CASSLGLAGGYLGTDTQYF
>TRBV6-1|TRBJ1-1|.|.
TGTGCCAGCAGTGAAACAGGGAGTCGGACTGAAGCTTTCTTT
CASSETGSRTEAFF